This TCR beta chain was retrieved from a study of blood T cell repertoires in COVID-19. At the level of the study: T cells, B-cell-depleted T cells, or PBMCs provided the cDNA or gDNA that served as material.

CDR3 size: 16 residues. V was clipped by 4 bases and J by 5 bases, with 19 bases between them. CDR1 SGHDT and CDR2 YYEEEE come from the germline V gene. This clone was detected once. In the original processing: Quantification of nucleated cells was approximated via reference gene primer amplification. Repertoires were generated with immunoSEQ multiplex PCR, while TCRdb's copy carries only in-frame clones and drops some. V, J and clone size are taken as reported in that table, and D and trimming were inferred from the DNA itself. The table lists approximately 89,000 clones, 80% of them singletons. The sequence came from an elderly woman with acute or convalescent COVID-19. The sample was peripheral blood. The chain is built from TRBV5-6 and TRBJ1-5; weak D call: TRBD1 (5 bases). The CDR3 DNA is TGTGCCAGCAGCGGCGGGGGTTTGGCGAGGGATCAGCCCCAGCATTTT. Translated: CASSGGGLARDQPQHF. Supplemented by reference TRBV5-6 and TRBJ1-5, the full variable domain reads DAGVTQSPTHLIKTRGQQVTLRCSPKSGHDTVSWYQQALGQGPQFIFQYYEEEERQRGNFPDRFSGHQFPNYSSELNVNALLLGDSALYLCASSGGGLARDQPQHFGDGTRLSIL.